This TCR beta chain was identified during a study of Graves' ophthalmopathy and Graves' hyperthyroidism. Study-level points and caveats: Most expanded thyroid clonotypes above 0.001 frequency also appeared in blood.

Concerning this clonotype itself: Its specificity is unknown.

The CDR3 extends over 14 amino acids. Trimming shortened V by 0 bases and J by 1 base, and 6 bases separated the two germline ends. Germline CDR1 and CDR2: LGHNT and FRNRAP. Amplified TCR beta CDR3 regions were obtained using RNA transcripts as template. Second-round multiplex PCR came after first-round RT-PCR with HTBI primers. A single record per CDR3 protein comes from TCRdb applying MiXCR to the multiplex PCR reads. This sample has 650,000 to 900,000 distinct CDR3 sequences, with approximately 40% found just once. Sequencing was performed on peripheral blood. The source of this sequence is an adult man with Graves' ophthalmopathy. The chain employs TRBV12-5 and TRBJ1-1, with D perhaps TRBD1 (6 bases). Here the CDR3 reads CASGLVGQNTEAFF. CDR3 DNA: TGTGCTAGTGGTTTGGTGGGACAGAACACTGAAGCTTTCTTT.